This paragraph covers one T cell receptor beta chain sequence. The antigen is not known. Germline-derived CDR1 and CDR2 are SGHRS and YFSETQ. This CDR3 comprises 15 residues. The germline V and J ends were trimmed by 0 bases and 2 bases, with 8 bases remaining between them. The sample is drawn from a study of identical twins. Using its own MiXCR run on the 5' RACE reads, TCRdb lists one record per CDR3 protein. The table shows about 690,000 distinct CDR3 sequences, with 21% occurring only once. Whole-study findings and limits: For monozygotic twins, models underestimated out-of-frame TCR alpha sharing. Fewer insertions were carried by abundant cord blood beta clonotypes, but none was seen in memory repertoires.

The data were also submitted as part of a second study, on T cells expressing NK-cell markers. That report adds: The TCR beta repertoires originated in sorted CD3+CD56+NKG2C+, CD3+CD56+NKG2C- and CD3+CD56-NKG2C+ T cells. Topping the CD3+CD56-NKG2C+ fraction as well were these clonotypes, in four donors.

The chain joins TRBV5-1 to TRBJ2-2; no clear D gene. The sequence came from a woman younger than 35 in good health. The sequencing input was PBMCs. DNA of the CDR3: TGCGCCAGCAGCTTGGAAAGGCCCAACACCGGGGAGCTGTTTTTT. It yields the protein CASSLERPNTGELFF.